What follows are 12 T cell receptor beta chains derived from one specimen sequenced in a study of beta chain features in type 1 diabetes. Regarding the study as a whole: TCRB CDR3s were moderately but significantly shorter in Type 1 diabetes patients in all four CD4+ subsets.

TCRB transcripts that were expressed got sequenced, as all of the isolated RNA had been reverse transcribed. The data were produced by immunoSEQ multiplex PCR, yet TCRdb's version contains in-frame clones alone and is incomplete. The repertoire holds about 400,000 clones, with around 12% as singletons. Their antigens are not known. Sequencing was done on a sample of naive CD4+ T cells from blood. These receptors all stem from a woman between 18 and 29 years old with type 1 diabetes.

A few counts support this clone. This chain links TRBV4-3 with TRBJ1-2, with D possibly matching TRBD1 (6 bases). V was trimmed by 4 bases and J by 4 bases, leaving 13 bases between them. CDR1 is LGHNA and CDR2 is YSLEER in the germline V gene. The CDR3 length is 14 residues. CDR3 nucleotides: TGCGCCAGCAGCCCTCCCACAGGGAGCTATGGCTACACCTTC. It yields the protein CASSPPTGSYGYTF.

This clone came up a few times. This chain links TRBV7-8 with TRBJ2-7, with D perhaps matching TRBD2 (5 bases). V was clipped by 5 bases and J by 4 bases, with 15 bases between them. The CDR3 sequence is 14 residues long. CDR1 SGHVS and CDR2 FQNEAQ come from the germline V gene. This CDR3 reads CASSPIGIGYEQYF. Here the CDR3 DNA reads TGTGCCAGCAGCCCGATCGGGATAGGGTACGAGCAGTACTTC.

This clone has only a few counts. The chain links TRBV11-2 to TRBJ2-3; D remains unclear. The V gene lost 8 bases and the J gene lost 1 base, with 7 bases spanning the gap. Germline CDR1 SGHAT, CDR2 FQNNGV. The CDR3 has 12 residues. CDR3 nucleotide sequence: TGTGCCAGCCTCCAGGGCACAGATACGCAGTATTTT. It codes for CASLQGTDTQYF.

The sample holds a few counts of this clone. The rearrangement uses TRBV29-1 and TRBJ2-3; 12 nucleotides match TRBD2. CDR1 is SQVTM and CDR2 is ANQGSEA in the germline V gene. The CDR3 has 17 residues. J was trimmed by 1 base and V by 5 bases; bases with no gene match: 10. In DNA form, the CDR3 reads TGCAGCGTTTTAGGACTAGCGGGGATGGGCGGCACAGATACGCAGTATTTT. Translated, it gives CSVLGLAGMGGTDTQYF.

The chain joins TRBV13 to TRBJ1-6; D remains ambiguous. The CDR3 runs 14 residues. Germline V lookup: CDR1 PRHDT, CDR2 FYEKMQ (reference sequence). V gave up 2 bases and J gave up 7 bases, with 9 bases separating them. CDR3 residues: CASSLSQLNSPLHF. The CDR3 DNA is TGTGCCAGCAGCTTATCGCAGTTAAATTCACCCCTCCACTTT.

This rearrangement joins TRBV4-3 to TRBJ2-3, with 7 nucleotides matching TRBD2. CDR1 LGHNA and CDR2 YSLEER come from the germline V gene. This CDR3 contains 19 residues. Unmatched junction bases numbered 16, after V lost 0 bases and J lost 4 bases. CDR3 in DNA: TGCGCCAGCAGCCAAGATCCTACGAGGGCGGCTAGCGGTTCAGATACGCAGTATTTT. It encodes CASSQDPTRAASGSDTQYF.

The CDR3, as DNA: TGTGCCAGCAGTTCCAGGGATGGTGGCTATGGCTACACCTTC. Residues: CASSSRDGGYGYTF. The gene calls are TRBV6-5 and TRBJ1-2, with a tentative D call TRBD1 (5 bases). Germline V gene lookup returns CDR1 MNHEY and CDR2 SVGAGI. CDR3 length: 14 amino acids. V was cut by 4 bases and J by 4 bases, with 13 bases left in between.

This clone came up a few times. The chain uses TRBV6-6 and TRBJ2-5, with 8 bases aligning to TRBD1. CDR1 is MNHNY, CDR2 SVGAGI, per germline (reference sequence). CDR3 length: 15 residues. The ends lost 2 bases at V and 0 bases at J; junction bases unmatched: 2. CDR3 in DNA: TGTGCCAGCAGTTACGGGACAGGCGACCAAGAGACCCAGTACTTC. Its protein product is CASSYGTGDQETQYF.

This clone was observed a few times. The rearrangement links TRBV30 to TRBJ2-4, with 10 bases fitting TRBD2. There are 18 residues in the CDR3. Germline trimming cut 0 bases from V and 3 bases from J; bases unmatched to any gene: 11. Germline CDR1 is GTSNPN and CDR2 is SVGIG (reference sequence). The CDR3 protein is CAWSVLGAGGQGKNIQYF. DNA of the CDR3: TGTGCCTGGAGTGTACTCGGAGCGGGAGGGCAGGGCAAAAACATTCAGTACTTC.

Only a few counts were recorded for this clone. The J gene is TRBJ2-5, the V gene TRBV15; TRBD2 matches at 15 bases. Germline CDR1 and CDR2: LNHNV and YYDKDF (reference sequence). CDR3 length: 16 residues. J was trimmed by 6 bases and V by 4 bases; bases with no gene match: 6. CDR3 bases: TGTGCCACCAGCATAAGGACTAGCGGGGGGGCGAAGACCCAGTACTTC. Its translation: CATSIRTSGGAKTQYF.

The chain employs TRBV7-9 and TRBJ2-1, with a weak D call TRBD1 (5 bases). The germline V gene encodes CDR1 SEHNR and CDR2 FQNEAQ (reference sequence). Trimming removed 5 bases at V and 1 base at J, with 24 bases between. The CDR3 runs to 19 residues. The chain's CDR3 is CASSVIWGFRRGSYNEQFF. DNA for the CDR3: TGTGCCAGCAGCGTAATCTGGGGCTTTAGAAGGGGATCCTACAATGAGCAGTTCTTC.

This clone was found a few times. The chain couples TRBV7-2 to TRBJ2-3, with 7 positions matching TRBD2. Trimming cost V 5 bases and J 2 bases; bases outside gene matches: 7. Germline lookup yields CDR1 SGHTA and CDR2 FQGNSA. The CDR3 spans 15 residues. CDR3 residues: CASSLGLVFTDTQYF. CDR3 nucleotides: TGTGCCAGCAGCCTAGGACTAGTTTTCACAGATACGCAGTATTTT.